This passage covers 17 T cell receptor beta chains from one sample sequenced in a study of T cells in localized non-small cell lung cancer. Produced via immunoSEQ multiplex PCR; TCRdb's table is partial and in-frame only. The sample includes over 30,000 clones, over 80% of them seen just once. The sample in question was peripheral blood, obtained before any cancer treatment. The receptors derive from a woman aged 40-69 years with stage I lung adenocarcinoma.

This clone was recorded only once. CDR3 bases: TGTGCCTGGAGTGACTCGGGAGGGGGCACAGATACGCAGTATTTT. Translating it yields CAWSDSGGGTDTQYF. The V gene is TRBV30, the J gene TRBJ2-3, with 8 bases that match TRBD2. V lost 1 base to trimming and J lost 1 base; unmatched junction nucleotides: 4. The CDR3 has 15 residues. Germline V CDR1 and CDR2: GTSNPN, SVGIG (reference sequence).

V is TRBV19 and J is TRBJ2-7; TRBD1 matches at 8 bases. The J segment lost 3 bases and the V segment lost 3 bases, leaving 10 bases of the junction unmatched. Per the germline V gene, CDR1 is LNHDA and CDR2 is SQIVND (reference sequence). This CDR3 contains 16 residues. The CDR3 sequence is CASSMGIGTGNYEQYF. DNA of the CDR3: TGTGCCAGTAGTATGGGGATTGGGACAGGAAACTACGAGCAGTACTTC.

V is TRBV27 and J is TRBJ1-1, with D tentatively TRBD1 (5 bases). The length of the CDR3 is 10 residues. V lost 8 bases and J lost 11, with 12 bases in between. The germline CDR1 and CDR2 sequences are MNHEY and SMNVEV (reference sequence). Here the CDR3 DNA reads TGTGCCAGCGGAGGGGTCGGCGCTTTCTTT. Residues: CASGGVGAFF.

The DNA for the CDR3 is TGTGCCAGCAGTTCCCTGGGACGGCGGTACCAAGAGACCCAGTACTTC. Its translation is CASSSLGRRYQETQYF. The V call is TRBV27, the J call TRBJ2-5; either TRBD1 or TRBD2 may supply D (5 bases each). V dropped 4 bases and J dropped 0 bases, with 15 bases sitting between them. The V gene's germline CDR1 is MNHEY and CDR2 SMNVEV (reference sequence). This CDR3 contains 16 residues.

In this sample, this clone turned up a few times. Here the CDR3 DNA reads TGTGCCAGCAGTTTGGCCCTACCCCTAGCTTTCTTT. It codes for CASSLALPLAFF. The chain carries TRBV28 and TRBJ1-1; unclear D gene. Germline V gene lookup returns CDR1 MDHEN and CDR2 SYDVKM. Trimming removed 3 bases from V and 10 bases from J, with 12 bases in between. The CDR3 consists of 12 residues.

The chain employs TRBV5-1 and TRBJ2-5; TRBD2 might be the D (6 bases). V lost 1 base and J lost 2, with 18 bases in between. This CDR3 comprises 17 residues. Germline V gives CDR1 SGHRS, CDR2 YFSETQ. In nucleotides, the CDR3 is TGCGCCAGCAGCTTGTTTTCGGGCACGGCGGGGCAAGAGACCCAGTACTTC. This gives the protein CASSLFSGTAGQETQYF.

This clone has more than one count but fewer than ten. This chain links TRBV7-9 with TRBJ2-7; 7 bases fit TRBD1. CDR1 and CDR2 from the germline V gene are SEHNR and FQNEAQ (reference sequence). J was trimmed by 6 bases and V by 5 bases; bases with no gene match: 10. The CDR3 is 14 amino acids. CDR3 bases: TGTGCCAGCAGCCCCCACCAGGGGGTTCTCGAGCAGTACTTC. As protein: CASSPHQGVLEQYF.

The chain links TRBV5-1 to TRBJ1-2; D is undetermined. Germline CDR1 SGHRS, CDR2 YFSETQ. Between the trimmed V and J ends, which lost 0 bases and 6 bases, there was a span of 9 bases. The CDR3 runs 13 residues. This CDR3 reads CASSLGLGNGYTF. The DNA of the CDR3 is TGCGCCAGCAGCTTGGGCTTGGGGAATGGCTACACCTTC.

The V and J genes are TRBV4-1 and TRBJ2-2; 7 nucleotides line up with TRBD2. In germline, CDR1 is MGHRA, CDR2 YSYEKL. V shed 3 bases, J shed 4 bases, and the junction held 11 bases outside the gene matches. The CDR3 contains 17 residues. The CDR3 reads CASSHPTSRIGTGELFF. Here the CDR3 DNA reads TGCGCCAGCAGCCACCCGACTAGCAGGATCGGCACCGGGGAGCTGTTTTTT.

J is TRBJ2-2 and V is TRBV7-8; D is ambiguous. V was trimmed by 0 bases and J by 1 base, leaving 3 bases between them. The CDR3 sequence is 14 residues long. The germline V gene has CDR1 SGHVS and CDR2 FQNEAQ. CDR3 sequence reads: CASSLAWNTGELFF. CDR3 DNA sequence: TGTGCCAGCAGCTTAGCGTGGAACACCGGGGAGCTGTTTTTT.

V usage is TRBV29-1 and J usage is TRBJ1-2; TRBD1 might be the D (6 bases). In germline, CDR1 is SQVTM, CDR2 ANQGSEA. V lost 6 bases to trimming and J lost 8 bases, with 22 bases between them. The CDR3 totals 14 residues. This CDR3 is CSVAFGQSEEGYTF. The DNA of the CDR3 is TGCAGCGTCGCATTCGGACAGTCAGAAGAGGGCTACACCTTC.

This clone was seen once. The CDR3 protein is CAISARTDLSSYEQYF. CDR3 DNA: TGTGCCATCAGTGCGAGGACAGATCTTAGCTCCTACGAGCAGTACTTC. The chain is built from TRBV10-3 and TRBJ2-7; D is possibly TRBD1 (6 bases). This CDR3 region has 16 residues. Trimming cost V 4 bases and J 0 bases, with 16 bases left between them. Per germline, CDR1 ENHRY and CDR2 SYGVKD.

V gene TRBV2 combines with J gene TRBJ2-2, with 7 bases lining up with TRBD2. The V segment lost 5 bases and the J segment 6 bases; nucleotides outside the gene matches: 3. The CDR3 covers 13 residues. CDR1 and CDR2 from the germline V gene are SNHLY and FYNNEI. CDR3 in DNA: TGTGCCAGCAGTAGCGCGGGGGCCGGGGAGCTGTTTTTT. This translates into CASSSAGAGELFF.

The chain uses TRBV28 and TRBJ2-2; a possible D gene is TRBD2 (6 bases). Germline V gene lookup returns CDR1 MDHEN and CDR2 SYDVKM. CDR3 length: 16 residues. Trimming took 2 bases from V and 4 from J, leaving 14 bases between them. The CDR3 sequence: CASSLRPGVGTGELFF. In nucleotides, the CDR3 is TGTGCCAGCAGTTTACGTCCGGGGGTAGGCACCGGGGAGCTGTTTTTT. Full variable domain (rest looked up from reference TRBV28 and TRBJ2-2): DVKVTQSSRYLVKRTGEKVFLECVQDMDHENMFWYRQDPGLGLRLIYFSYDVKMKEKGDIPEGYSVSREKKERFSLILESASTNQTSMYLCASSLRPGVGTGELFFGEGSRLTVL.

The chain is built from TRBV28 and TRBJ2-5; D not certain. V lost 1 base, J lost 7 bases, and 16 bases lay in between. The length of the CDR3 is 15 residues. Per germline, CDR1 MDHEN and CDR2 SYDVKM. DNA of the CDR3: TGTGCCAGCAGTTTATCCTCGAGTGGGCTGAGGACCCAGTACTTC. Residues: CASSLSSSGLRTQYF. The variable domain in full, with the rest retrieved from reference TRBV28 and TRBJ2-5, is DVKVTQSSRYLVKRTGEKVFLECVQDMDHENMFWYRQDPGLGLRLIYFSYDVKMKEKGDIPEGYSVSREKKERFSLILESASTNQTSMYLCASSLSSSGLRTQYFGPGTRLLVL.

The chain employs TRBV9 and TRBJ1-4; no firm D call. The CDR3 is 15 amino acids. Germline V gene data show CDR1 as SGDLS and CDR2 as YYNGEE. The V end lost 4 bases, the J end lost 5 bases, and 15 bases lay between the germline ends. This CDR3 is CASSPRSNLNEKLFF. The CDR3 DNA reads as TGTGCCAGCAGCCCCCGGAGCAACCTGAATGAAAAACTGTTTTTT.

The chain recombines TRBV2 with TRBJ2-7; TRBD1 agrees at 8 bases. The V gene's germline CDR1 is SNHLY and CDR2 FYNNEI. Losses at the gene ends were 5 bases for V and 2 bases for J; bases not matched to a gene: 5. The CDR3 consists of 14 residues. The CDR3 protein is CASSQGAGTYEQYF. The CDR3 nucleotides are TGTGCCAGCAGTCAGGGGGCTGGGACCTACGAGCAGTACTTC. Drawing the rest from reference TRBV2 and TRBJ2-7, the complete variable domain is EPEVTQTPSHQVTQMGQEVILRCVPISNHLYFYWYRQILGQKVEFLVSFYNNEISEKSEIFDDQFSVERPDGSNFTLKIRSTKLEDSAMYFCASSQGAGTYEQYFGPGTRLTVT.